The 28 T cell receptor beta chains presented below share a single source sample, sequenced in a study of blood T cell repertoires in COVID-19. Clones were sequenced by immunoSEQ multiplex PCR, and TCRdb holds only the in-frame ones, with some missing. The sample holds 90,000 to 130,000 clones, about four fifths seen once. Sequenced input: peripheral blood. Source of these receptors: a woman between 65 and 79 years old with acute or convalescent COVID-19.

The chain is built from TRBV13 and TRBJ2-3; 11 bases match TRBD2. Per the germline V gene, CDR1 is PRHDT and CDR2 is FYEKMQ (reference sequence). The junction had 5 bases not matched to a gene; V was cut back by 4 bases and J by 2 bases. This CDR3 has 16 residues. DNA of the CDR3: TGTGCCAGCAGCTCCGGGACTAGCGGCCTCACAGATACGCAGTATTTT. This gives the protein CASSSGTSGLTDTQYF.

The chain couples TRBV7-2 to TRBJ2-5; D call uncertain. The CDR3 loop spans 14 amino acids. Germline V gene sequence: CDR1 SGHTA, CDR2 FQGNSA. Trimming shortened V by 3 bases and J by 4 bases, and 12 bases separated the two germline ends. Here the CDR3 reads CASSFGRRGETQYF. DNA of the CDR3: TGTGCCAGCAGCTTCGGTAGGCGCGGAGAGACCCAGTACTTC.

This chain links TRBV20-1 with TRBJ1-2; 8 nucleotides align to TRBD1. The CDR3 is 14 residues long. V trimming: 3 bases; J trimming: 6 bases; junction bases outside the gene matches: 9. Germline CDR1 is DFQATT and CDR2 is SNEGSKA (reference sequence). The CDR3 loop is CSASYGQGKDGYTF. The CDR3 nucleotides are TGCAGTGCTAGTTACGGACAGGGAAAGGATGGCTACACCTTC.

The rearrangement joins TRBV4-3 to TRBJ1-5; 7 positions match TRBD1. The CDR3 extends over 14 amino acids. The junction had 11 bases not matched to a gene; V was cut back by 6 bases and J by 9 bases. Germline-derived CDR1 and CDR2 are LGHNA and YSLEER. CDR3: CASRKDRARGPQHF. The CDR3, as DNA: TGCGCCAGCAGAAAAGACAGGGCAAGGGGGCCCCAGCATTTT.

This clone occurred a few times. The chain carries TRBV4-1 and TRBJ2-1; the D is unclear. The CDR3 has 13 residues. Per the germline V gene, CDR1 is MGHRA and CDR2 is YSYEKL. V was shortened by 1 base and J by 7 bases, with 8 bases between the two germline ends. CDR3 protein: CASSQVLVNEQFF. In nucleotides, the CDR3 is TGCGCCAGCAGCCAAGTATTAGTAAATGAGCAGTTCTTC.

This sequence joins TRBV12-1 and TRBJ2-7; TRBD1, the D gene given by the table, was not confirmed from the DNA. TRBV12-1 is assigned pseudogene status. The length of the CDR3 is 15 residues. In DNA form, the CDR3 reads TGTGCCAGCAGCTTTTGGTACAGGGGTTCCTACGAGCAGTACTTC. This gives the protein CASSFWYRGSYEQYF.

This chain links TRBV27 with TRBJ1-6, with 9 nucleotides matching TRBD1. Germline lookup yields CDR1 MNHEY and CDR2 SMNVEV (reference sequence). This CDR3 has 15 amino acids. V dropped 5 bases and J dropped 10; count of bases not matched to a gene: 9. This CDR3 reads CASSRDGTGRSPLHF. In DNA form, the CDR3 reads TGTGCCAGCAGTCGAGACGGGACAGGGAGGTCACCCCTCCACTTT.

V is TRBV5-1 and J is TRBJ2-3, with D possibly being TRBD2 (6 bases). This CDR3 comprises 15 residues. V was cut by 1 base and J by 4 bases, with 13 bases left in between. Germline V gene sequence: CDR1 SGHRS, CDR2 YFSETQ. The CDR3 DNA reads TGCGCCAGCAGCTTGCCCAGCGGGCCGTCAGATACGCAGTATTTT. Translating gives CASSLPSGPSDTQYF.

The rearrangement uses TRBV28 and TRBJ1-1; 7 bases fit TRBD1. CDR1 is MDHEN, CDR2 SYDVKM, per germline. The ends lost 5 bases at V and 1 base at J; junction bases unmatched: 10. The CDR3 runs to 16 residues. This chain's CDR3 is CASSPTGTVPNTEAFF. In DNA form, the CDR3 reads TGTGCCAGCAGTCCAACTGGGACAGTTCCGAACACTGAAGCTTTCTTT.

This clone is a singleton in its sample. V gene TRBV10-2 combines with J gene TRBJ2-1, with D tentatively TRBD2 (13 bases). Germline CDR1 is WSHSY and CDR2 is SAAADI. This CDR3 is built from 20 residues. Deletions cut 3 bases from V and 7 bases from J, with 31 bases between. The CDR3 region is CASSDGDRGLSGLAGNEQFF. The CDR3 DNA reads TGCGCCAGCAGTGATGGGGACAGGGGGCTCTCGGGACTAGCGGGGAATGAGCAGTTCTTC.

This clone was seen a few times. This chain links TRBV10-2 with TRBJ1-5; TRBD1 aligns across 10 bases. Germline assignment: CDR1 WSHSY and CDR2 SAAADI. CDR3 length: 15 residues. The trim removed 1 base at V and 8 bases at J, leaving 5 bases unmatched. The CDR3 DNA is TGCGCCAGCAGTGAGTGGGGGGACAGGGGAAAGCCCCAGCATTTT. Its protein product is CASSEWGDRGKPQHF.

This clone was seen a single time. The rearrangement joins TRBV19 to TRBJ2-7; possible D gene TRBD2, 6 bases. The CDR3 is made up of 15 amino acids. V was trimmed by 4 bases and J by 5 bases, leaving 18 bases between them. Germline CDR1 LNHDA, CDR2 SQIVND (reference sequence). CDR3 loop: CASSTGGRRVDEQYF. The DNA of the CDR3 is TGTGCCAGTAGTACCGGCGGGCGGAGGGTCGACGAGCAGTACTTC.

The CDR3 nucleotides are TGTGCTAGTGGTTGGGAAGCGGGTACCCTCACAGATACGCAGTATTTT. It yields the protein CASGWEAGTLTDTQYF. This sequence joins TRBV12-5 and TRBJ2-3; possible D gene TRBD2, 6 bases. V dropped 4 bases and J dropped 2 bases, with 16 bases sitting between them. Germline V lookup: CDR1 LGHNT, CDR2 FRNRAP. This CDR3 contains 16 residues.

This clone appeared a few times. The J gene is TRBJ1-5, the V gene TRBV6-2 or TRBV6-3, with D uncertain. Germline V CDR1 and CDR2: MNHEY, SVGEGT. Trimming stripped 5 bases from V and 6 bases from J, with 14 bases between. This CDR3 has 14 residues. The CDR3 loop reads CASSREGWGQPQHF. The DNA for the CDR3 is TGTGCCAGCAGTCGGGAGGGATGGGGTCAGCCCCAGCATTTT.

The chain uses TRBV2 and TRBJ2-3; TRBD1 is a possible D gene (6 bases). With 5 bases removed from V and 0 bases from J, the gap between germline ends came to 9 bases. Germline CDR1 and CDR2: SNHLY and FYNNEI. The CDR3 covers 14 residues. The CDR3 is CASSQGLSTDTQYF. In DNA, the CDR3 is TGTGCCAGCAGTCAGGGGTTAAGCACAGATACGCAGTATTTT.

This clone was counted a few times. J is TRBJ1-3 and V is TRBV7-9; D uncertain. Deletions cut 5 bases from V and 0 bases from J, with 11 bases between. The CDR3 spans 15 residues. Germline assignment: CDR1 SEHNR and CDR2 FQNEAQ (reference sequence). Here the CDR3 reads CASSATPRSGNTIYF. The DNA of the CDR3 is TGTGCCAGCAGCGCAACCCCGCGCTCTGGAAACACCATATATTTT.

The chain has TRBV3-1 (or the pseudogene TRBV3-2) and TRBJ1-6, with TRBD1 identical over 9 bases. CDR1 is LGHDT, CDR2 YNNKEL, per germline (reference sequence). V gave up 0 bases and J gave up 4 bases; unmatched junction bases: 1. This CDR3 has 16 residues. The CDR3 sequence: CASSQEGQGYNSPLHF. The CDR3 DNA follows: TGTGCCAGCAGCCAAGAGGGACAGGGATATAATTCACCCCTCCACTTT.

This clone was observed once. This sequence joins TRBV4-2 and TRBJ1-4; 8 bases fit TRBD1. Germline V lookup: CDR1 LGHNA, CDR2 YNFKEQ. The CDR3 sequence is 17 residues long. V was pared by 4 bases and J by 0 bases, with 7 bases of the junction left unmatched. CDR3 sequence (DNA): TGTGCCAGCAGCCTCACAGGGGGACCCTCAACTAATGAAAAACTGTTTTTT. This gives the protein CASSLTGGPSTNEKLFF.

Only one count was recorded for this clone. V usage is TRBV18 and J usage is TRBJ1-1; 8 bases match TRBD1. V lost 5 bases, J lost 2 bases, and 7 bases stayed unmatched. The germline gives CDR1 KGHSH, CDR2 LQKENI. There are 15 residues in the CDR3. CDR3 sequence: CASSAGQVKNTEAFF. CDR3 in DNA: TGTGCCAGCTCAGCGGGACAGGTCAAAAACACTGAAGCTTTCTTT. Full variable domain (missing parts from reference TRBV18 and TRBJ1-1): NAGVMQNPRHLVRRRGQEARLRCSPMKGHSHVYWYRQLPEEGLKFMVYLQKENIIDESGMPKERFSAEFPKEGPSILRIQQVVRGDSAAYFCASSAGQVKNTEAFFGQGTRLTVV.

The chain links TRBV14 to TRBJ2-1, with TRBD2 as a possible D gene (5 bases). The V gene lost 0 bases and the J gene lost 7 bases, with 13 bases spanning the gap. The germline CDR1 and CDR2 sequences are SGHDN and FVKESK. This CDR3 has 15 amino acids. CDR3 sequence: CASSQDGLARNEQFF. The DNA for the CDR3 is TGTGCCAGCAGCCAAGATGGGCTAGCCAGGAATGAGCAGTTCTTC. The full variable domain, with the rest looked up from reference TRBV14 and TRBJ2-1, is EAGVTQFPSHSVIEKGQTVTLRCDPISGHDNLYWYRRVMGKEIKFLLHFVKESKQDESGMPNNRFLAERTGGTYSTLKVQPAELEDSGVYFCASSQDGLARNEQFFGPGTRLTVL.

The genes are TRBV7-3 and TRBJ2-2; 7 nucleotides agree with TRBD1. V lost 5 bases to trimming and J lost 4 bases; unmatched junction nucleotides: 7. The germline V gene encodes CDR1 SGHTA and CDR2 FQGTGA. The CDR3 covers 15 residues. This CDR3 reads CASSQGDSITGELFF. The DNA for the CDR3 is TGTGCCAGCAGCCAGGGGGACAGTATCACCGGGGAGCTGTTTTTT.

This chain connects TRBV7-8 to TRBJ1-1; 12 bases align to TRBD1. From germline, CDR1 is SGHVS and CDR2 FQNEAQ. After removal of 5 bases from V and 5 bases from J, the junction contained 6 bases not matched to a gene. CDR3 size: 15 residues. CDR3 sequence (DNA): TGTGCCAGCAGCGGGGACAGGGGGCCGGGTACTGAAGCTTTCTTT. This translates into CASSGDRGPGTEAFF.

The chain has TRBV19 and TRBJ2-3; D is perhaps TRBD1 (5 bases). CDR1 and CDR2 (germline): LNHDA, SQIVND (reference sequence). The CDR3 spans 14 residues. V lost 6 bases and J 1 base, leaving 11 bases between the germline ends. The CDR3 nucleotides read TGTGCCAGTAGGGCCAGGGTGCGCACAGATACGCAGTATTTT. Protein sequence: CASRARVRTDTQYF. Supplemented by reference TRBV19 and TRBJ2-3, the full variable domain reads DGGITQSPKYLFRKEGQNVTLSCEQNLNHDAMYWYRQDPGQGLRLIYYSQIVNDFQKGDIAEGYSVSREKKESFPLTVTSAQKNPTAFYLCASRARVRTDTQYFGPGTRLTVL.

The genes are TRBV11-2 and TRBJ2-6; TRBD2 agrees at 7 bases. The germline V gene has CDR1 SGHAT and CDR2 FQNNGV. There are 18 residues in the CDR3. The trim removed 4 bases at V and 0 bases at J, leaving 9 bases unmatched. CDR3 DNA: TGTGCCAGCAGCTCCGAGCGGGGATGGAGCTCTGGGGCCAACGTCCTGACTTTC. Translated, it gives CASSSERGWSSGANVLTF.

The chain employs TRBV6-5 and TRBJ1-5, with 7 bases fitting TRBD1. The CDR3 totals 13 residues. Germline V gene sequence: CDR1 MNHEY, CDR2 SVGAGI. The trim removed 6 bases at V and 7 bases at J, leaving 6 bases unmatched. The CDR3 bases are TGTGCCAGCAGCATCAGGGGGAACCAGCCCCAGCATTTT. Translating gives CASSIRGNQPQHF.

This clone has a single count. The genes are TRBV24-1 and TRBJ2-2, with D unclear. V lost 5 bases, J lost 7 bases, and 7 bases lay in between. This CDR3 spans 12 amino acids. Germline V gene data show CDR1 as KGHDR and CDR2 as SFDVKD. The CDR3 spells CATSAPRGELFF. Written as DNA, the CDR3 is TGTGCCACCAGTGCCCCCCGCGGGGAGCTGTTTTTT.

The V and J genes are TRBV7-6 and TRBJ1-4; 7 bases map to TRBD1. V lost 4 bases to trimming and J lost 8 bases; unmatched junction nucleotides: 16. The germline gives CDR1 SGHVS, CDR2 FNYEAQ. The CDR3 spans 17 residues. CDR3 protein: CASSYERSPGGGEKLFF. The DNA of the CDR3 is TGTGCCAGCAGCTACGAACGCTCCCCAGGGGGAGGCGAAAAACTGTTTTTT.

Written as DNA, the CDR3 is TGTGCCAGCAGTTACTCGTCGGGGGTTTTCACTGAAGCTTTCTTT. It encodes CASSYSSGVFTEAFF. The chain joins TRBV6-6 to TRBJ1-1, with D perhaps matching TRBD1 (5 bases). Germline V CDR1 and CDR2: MNHNY, SVGAGI (reference sequence). This CDR3 contains 15 residues. The V end was cut by 0 bases, the J end by 4 bases, with 12 bases between.